These 24 T cell receptor beta chains came from one sample sequenced in a study of identical twins (dated by TCRdb to between 2015 and 2016). The library was generated by 5' RACE. TCRdb shows the sequencer as Illumina HiSeq 2000. TCRdb's own reprocessing of the public reads used fastp at Q25 and MiXCR and kept productive beta chains. Rows merge per CDR3 protein into single entries with the most common DNA and genes. Counted in this sample were around 470,000 distinct CDR3 sequences; 11% to 15% of them appeared once. The top ten clonotypes cover 0.5% to 0.65% of the sample. The data were also submitted as part of a second study, on yellow fever vaccine responses in identical twins.

Specimen: CD4+ T cells sorted from blood. The origin of the receptors is a woman younger than 30 in good health.

The V and J genes are TRBV3-1 and TRBJ1-1; D might be TRBD1 (6 bases). Germline values: CDR1 LGHDT, CDR2 YNNKEL (reference sequence). Between the trimmed V and J ends, which lost 2 bases and 0 bases, there was a span of 10 bases. The CDR3 sequence is 15 residues long. CDR3: CASSQLGGMNTEAFF. In DNA form, the CDR3 reads TGTGCCAGCAGCCAATTGGGGGGCATGAACACTGAAGCTTTCTTT.

In this sample, this clonotype turned up a few times. This chain uses TRBV2 with TRBJ2-2; 7 nucleotides match TRBD1. Germline V gene lookup returns CDR1 SNHLY and CDR2 FYNNEI. This CDR3 region has 15 residues. The V segment lost 8 bases and the J segment 6 bases; nucleotides outside the gene matches: 12. The CDR3 nucleotides read TGTGCCAGCGCTAGACAGGGAGTGGTCGCCGGGGAGCTGTTTTTT. This gives the protein CASARQGVVAGELFF.

For the CDR3, the DNA is TGCAGCGCTTCCTATAGGCCCCCCGGGTACGAGCAGTACTTC. It encodes CSASYRPPGYEQYF. The chain employs TRBV29-1 and TRBJ2-7, with no clear D. Germline loops: CDR1 SQVTM, CDR2 ANQGSEA. V was clipped by 7 bases and J by 4 bases, with 20 bases between them. The CDR3 sequence is 14 residues long.

The chain has TRBV3-1 and TRBJ2-3, with 11 bases fitting TRBD2. J lost 6 bases, V lost 6 bases, and 17 bases had no gene match. This CDR3 contains 18 residues. Germline values: CDR1 LGHDT, CDR2 YNNKEL (reference sequence). CDR3 residues: CASSPTRLAGSPRDTQYF. CDR3 sequence (DNA): TGTGCCAGCAGTCCCACCCGACTAGCGGGAAGCCCGAGGGATACGCAGTATTTT.

This clonotype was picked up a small number of times. The CDR3 is CSASRVYEQFF. CDR3 DNA sequence: TGCAGTGCTAGCCGGGTGTATGAGCAGTTCTTC. The chain carries TRBV20-1 and TRBJ2-1; no clear D gene. The germline V gene has CDR1 DFQATT and CDR2 SNEGSKA (reference sequence). The CDR3 runs to 11 residues. V was shortened by 3 bases and J by 8 bases, with 8 bases between the two germline ends.

The chain couples TRBV5-1 to TRBJ2-1; possible D gene TRBD1, 6 bases. The CDR3 totals 19 residues. Germline V gene lookup returns CDR1 SGHRS and CDR2 YFSETQ. The V gene lost 3 bases and the J gene lost 5 bases, with 27 bases spanning the gap. CDR3 DNA sequence: TGCGCCAGCAGCTGGGAATCCGGGATTAGGACAGAGAATAACAATGAGCAGTTCTTC. Encoded protein: CASSWESGIRTENNNEQFF. Combining the CDR3 with reference TRBV5-1 and TRBJ2-1 gives the whole variable domain KAGVTQTPRYLIKTRGQQVTLSCSPISGHRSVSWYQQTPGQGLQFLFEYFSETQRNKGNFPGRFSGRQFSNSRSEMNVSTLELGDSALYLCASSWESGIRTENNNEQFFGPGTRLTVL.

CDR3 bases: TGCGCCAGCAGCAAGGGGTCGGGGGGCCCCAACTACAATGAGCAGTTCTTC. Its protein is CASSKGSGGPNYNEQFF. The V and J genes are TRBV5-1 and TRBJ2-1; maybe TRBD2 (7 bases). The length of the CDR3 is 17 residues. V lost 4 bases to trimming and J lost 3 bases, with 20 bases between them. CDR1 is SGHRS and CDR2 is YFSETQ in the germline V gene.

V is TRBV6-1 and J is TRBJ2-3; 12 bases are a match to TRBD2. Germline V gives CDR1 MNHNS, CDR2 SASEGT. The CDR3 contains 18 residues. Trimming took 5 bases from V and 4 from J; bases not matched to a gene: 13. CDR3 DNA: TGTGCCAGCAGTCGCCCGGGACTAGCGGGCGGGGTTGCAGATACGCAGTATTTT. Translation: CASSRPGLAGGVADTQYF.

The CDR3 here is CASSSVLGGTDTQYF. Written as DNA, the CDR3 is TGCGCCAGCAGCTCGGTTCTAGGCGGCACAGATACGCAGTATTTT. The V gene is TRBV5-1, the J gene TRBJ2-3, with D unresolved. V lost 3 bases, J lost 1 base, and 12 bases lay in between. Germline V CDR1 and CDR2: SGHRS, YFSETQ. This CDR3 is built from 15 residues.

This clonotype appeared a few times. The chain combines TRBV11-2 with TRBJ2-4; 8 bases map to TRBD1. The J segment lost 6 bases and the V segment lost 5 bases, leaving 3 bases of the junction unmatched. The germline gives CDR1 SGHAT, CDR2 FQNNGV. The CDR3 sequence is 13 residues long. The CDR3 nucleotides are TGTGCCAGCAGCCATGGACAGGGAAACATTCAGTACTTC. The encoded protein is CASSHGQGNIQYF.

This clonotype was observed a few times. This chain connects TRBV29-1 to TRBJ1-1; 7 bases map to TRBD1. Germline V gene lookup returns CDR1 SQVTM and CDR2 ANQGSEA. V dropped 4 bases and J dropped 4; count of bases not matched to a gene: 6. The CDR3 length is 13 residues. CDR3 loop: CSVADRVGTEAFF. The CDR3 DNA reads TGCAGCGTTGCTGACAGGGTGGGCACTGAAGCTTTCTTT.

V and J are TRBV30 and TRBJ2-7, with a possible D match to TRBD2 (6 bases). V lost 2 bases and J lost 2, with 13 bases in between. This CDR3 contains 14 residues. Germline V CDR1 and CDR2: GTSNPN, SVGIG (reference sequence). CDR3: CAWSRDERAYEQYF. The CDR3, as DNA: TGTGCCTGGAGTAGGGACGAGCGGGCCTACGAGCAGTACTTC.

The chain uses TRBV20-1 and TRBJ1-4; 9 bases are a match to TRBD1. The CDR3 has 15 amino acids. Germline lookup yields CDR1 DFQATT and CDR2 SNEGSKA (reference sequence). V trimming: 0 bases; J trimming: 8 bases; junction bases outside the gene matches: 7. DNA of the CDR3: TGCAGTGCTAGAGATCGCGGGACAGGGAACGAAAAACTGTTTTTT. Protein sequence: CSARDRGTGNEKLFF.

This chain links TRBV5-6 with TRBJ2-1; TRBD2 aligns across 10 bases. In germline, CDR1 is SGHDT, CDR2 YYEEEE. J was trimmed by 9 bases and V by 4 bases; bases with no gene match: 7. This CDR3 contains 14 residues. CDR3 DNA sequence: TGTGCCAGCAGCCCAGCGGGAGGGAAGGGTGAGCAGTTCTTC. Translating it yields CASSPAGGKGEQFF.

This clonotype was observed a handful of times. This chain connects TRBV7-2 to TRBJ2-2; TRBD2 aligns across 11 bases. The V segment lost 5 bases and the J segment 6 bases; nucleotides outside the gene matches: 8. The CDR3 sequence is 16 residues long. Looked up from germline, CDR1 is SGHTA and CDR2 is FQGNSA. The DNA for the CDR3 is TGTGCCAGCAGCACCACTAGCGGGAGCGAGCCCGGGGAGCTGTTTTTT. This encodes CASSTTSGSEPGELFF.

This clonotype has at least ten counts. CDR3 nucleotides: TGTGCCAGCACCCGGGACAGGGGTGGAAATCAGCCCCAGCATTTT. Translating gives CASTRDRGGNQPQHF. This chain joins TRBV12-3 or TRBV12-4 and TRBJ1-5; 10 bases map to TRBD1. J lost 4 bases, V lost 7 bases, and 7 bases had no gene match. CDR3 length: 15 amino acids.

This clonotype has only a few counts. This chain uses TRBV6-5 with TRBJ1-1, with D maybe TRBD1 (5 bases). CDR1 is MNHEY, CDR2 SVGAGI, per germline. V lost 5 bases, J lost 1 base, and 11 bases lay in between. This CDR3 has 14 amino acids. The CDR3 DNA reads as TGTGCCAGCAGTAACCGACAGCAGAACACTGAAGCTTTCTTT. Translation: CASSNRQQNTEAFF.

The rearrangement uses TRBV29-1 and TRBJ1-1; tentative D call: TRBD1 (6 bases). The length of the CDR3 is 14 residues. V lost 7 bases to trimming and J lost 4 bases, with 19 bases between them. Germline CDR1 is SQVTM and CDR2 is ANQGSEA. In DNA, the CDR3 is TGCAGCGGGGCGACCGGCGCCAGGGGCACTGAAGCTTTCTTT. This encodes CSGATGARGTEAFF.

The CDR3, as DNA: TGTGCCAGCAGCTTTGTTCGACAGCTGAACACTGAAGCTTTCTTT. Its translation: CASSFVRQLNTEAFF. This chain uses TRBV7-9 with TRBJ1-1, with D possibly being TRBD1 (5 bases). V lost 3 bases and J 0 bases, leaving 11 bases between the germline ends. This CDR3 contains 15 residues. CDR1 is SEHNR and CDR2 is FQNEAQ in the germline V gene (reference sequence).

This clonotype has ten or more counts. The V call is TRBV12-3 or TRBV12-4, the J call TRBJ2-2, with 7 bases that match TRBD1. The V and J ends lost 6 bases and 3 bases, in that order; junction bases with no gene match: 4. CDR3 length: 14 amino acids. The CDR3 spells CASRPGTDTGELFF. CDR3 nucleotides: TGTGCCAGCAGACCCGGGACAGACACCGGGGAGCTGTTTTTT.

V and J are TRBV6-1 and TRBJ2-2, with 7 bases identical to TRBD1. J gave up 5 bases and V 4 bases, and 7 bases lay outside the gene matches. CDR1 is MNHNS and CDR2 is SASEGT in the germline V gene. This CDR3 has 15 amino acids. The CDR3 region is CASSGQGVLTGELFF. The DNA for the CDR3 is TGTGCCAGCAGTGGACAGGGTGTTTTGACCGGGGAGCTGTTTTTT.

The CDR3 reads CASSFQLAGVIGGQFF. CDR3 coding DNA: TGTGCCAGCAGCTTCCAGCTAGCGGGGGTAATCGGTGGGCAGTTCTTC. The chain employs TRBV5-6 and TRBJ2-1; TRBD2 agrees at 10 bases. V lost 2 bases and J lost 12; bases outside the gene matches: 14. Germline CDR1 SGHDT, CDR2 YYEEEE. The CDR3 is 16 amino acids.

This clonotype was counted between two and nine times. The chain joins TRBV6-2 or TRBV6-3 to TRBJ2-3, with D unclear. This CDR3 spans 12 amino acids. V lost 0 bases, J lost 6 bases, and 4 bases lay in between. In germline, CDR1 is MNHEY, CDR2 SVGEGT. The CDR3 spells CASSYSIDTQYF. The CDR3 region has the DNA TGTGCCAGCAGTTACTCAATTGATACGCAGTATTTT.

V is TRBV28 and J is TRBJ2-7; 14 bases agree with TRBD2. The germline CDR1 and CDR2 sequences are MDHEN and SYDVKM. J was trimmed by 3 bases and V by 4 bases; bases with no gene match: 11. This CDR3 is 18 amino acids long. CDR3 nucleotide sequence: TGTGCCAGCAGTTCCCATCCGGGACTAGCGGGAGTAAGCTACGAGCAGTACTTC. Residues: CASSSHPGLAGVSYEQYF.